These 16 T cell receptor beta chains share one sample of origin, sequenced in a study of monozygotic twins with cystic fibrosis. Clones were read by immunoSEQ multiplex PCR, and TCRdb kept only the in-frame ones, dropping some. In the table there are approximately 21,000 clones, around nine tenths of which are singletons. The specimen was blood. The receptors shown here come from a woman in her 30s with cystic fibrosis.

The chain couples TRBV7-9 to TRBJ2-1; 8 bases map to TRBD1. The CDR3 spans 15 residues. Germline V gene sequence: CDR1 SEHNR, CDR2 FQNEAQ (reference sequence). V shed 4 bases, J shed 4 bases, and the junction held 6 bases outside the gene matches. The CDR3 nucleotides read TGTGCCAGCAGCTCTTCCGGGACAGGTTACAATGAGCAGTTCTTC. As protein: CASSSSGTGYNEQFF.

The rearrangement links TRBV11-1 to TRBJ2-3, with 7 bases identical to TRBD2. The CDR3 covers 14 residues. In germline, CDR1 is SGHAT, CDR2 FQDESV (reference sequence). With V trimmed by 5 bases and J by 0 bases, 2 bases remained unmatched. The CDR3 reads CASSQAGSTDTQYF. CDR3 sequence (DNA): TGTGCCAGCAGCCAAGCGGGGAGCACAGATACGCAGTATTTT. Using reference TRBV11-1 and TRBJ2-3 for the parts outside the CDR3, the full variable domain is EAEVAQSPRYKITEKSQAVAFWCDPISGHATLYWYRQILGQGPELLVQFQDESVVDDSQLPKDRFSAERLKGVDSTLKIQPAELGDSAMYLCASSQAGSTDTQYFGPGTRLTVL.

The rearrangement joins TRBV14 to TRBJ2-2, with TRBD1 as a possible D gene (5 bases). CDR3 length: 17 amino acids. Germline V gene sequence: CDR1 SGHDN, CDR2 FVKESK. The V end lost 1 base, the J end lost 2 bases, and 14 bases lay between the germline ends. The CDR3 sequence is CASSQGRQIINTGELFF. The CDR3 coding sequence is TGTGCCAGCAGCCAAGGTCGACAGATAATAAACACCGGGGAGCTGTTTTTT.

The chain combines TRBV29-1 with TRBJ1-1, with 7 bases identical to TRBD1. The V gene end was trimmed by 6 bases and the J gene end by 4 bases; junction bases not matched to a gene: 8. Germline loops: CDR1 SQVTM, CDR2 ANQGSEA. This CDR3 comprises 13 residues. CDR3 DNA sequence: TGCAGCGTCCTGGCGCCAGGGGGCACTGAAGCTTTCTTT. Amino acid sequence: CSVLAPGGTEAFF. Full variable domain (outside the CDR3, taken from reference TRBV29-1 and TRBJ1-1): SAVISQKPSRDICQRGTSLTIQCQVDSQVTMMFWYRQQPGQSLTLIATANQGSEATYESGFVIDKFPISRPNLTFSTLTVSNMSPEDSSIYLCSVLAPGGTEAFFGQGTRLTVV.

The J gene is TRBJ1-1, the V gene TRBV9; D unclear. V was pared by 0 bases and J by 1 base, with 19 bases between. The CDR3 has 18 amino acids. Germline CDR1 SGDLS, CDR2 YYNGEE. CDR3 nucleotides: TGTGCCAGCAGCGTAGGACCTCTAACGGGCAGCGCGAACACTGAAGCTTTCTTT. This codes for CASSVGPLTGSANTEAFF.

J is TRBJ1-5 and V is TRBV4-1; the D is unclear. Germline lookup yields CDR1 MGHRA and CDR2 YSYEKL. Trimming removed 1 base from V and 7 bases from J, with 17 bases in between. The length of the CDR3 is 16 residues. The chain's CDR3 is CASSQGREGPWQPQHF. DNA for the CDR3: TGCGCCAGCAGCCAAGGTCGTGAGGGTCCTTGGCAGCCCCAGCATTTT.

This clone was observed once. CDR3 residues: CASSLSGQGITGELFF. DNA of the CDR3: TGTGCCAGCAGCTTGTCGGGACAGGGGATAACCGGGGAGCTGTTTTTT. The chain carries TRBV5-4 and TRBJ2-2, with 10 bases aligning to TRBD1. The germline CDR1 and CDR2 sequences are SGHNT and YYREEE (reference sequence). Germline trimming cut 1 base from V and 5 bases from J; bases unmatched to any gene: 5. The CDR3 sequence is 16 residues long.

This clone has just one count. V is TRBV19 and J is TRBJ2-2; 8 nucleotides line up with TRBD1. This CDR3 is 14 amino acids long. V shed 5 bases, J shed 6 bases, and the junction held 5 bases outside the gene matches. The germline gives CDR1 LNHDA, CDR2 SQIVND (reference sequence). Here the CDR3 DNA reads TGTGCCAGTAGTGTCGACAGGGGTCCCGGGGAGCTGTTTTTT. It translates to CASSVDRGPGELFF.

The rearrangement links TRBV29-1 to TRBJ2-7; no firm D call. The CDR3 has 12 residues. Trimming took off 0 bases at V and 1 base at J, with 4 bases between the two ends. Germline CDR1 and CDR2: SQVTM and ANQGSEA. The CDR3 nucleotides read TGCAGCGTTGAAGAGGATTCCTACGAGCAGTACTTC. Translating gives CSVEEDSYEQYF.

The CDR3 loop is CASSLGPQIYTEAFF. The CDR3, as DNA: TGTGCCAGCAGTTTAGGGCCACAAATCTACACTGAAGCTTTCTTT. V is TRBV28 and J is TRBJ1-1, with D hard to call. V lost 2 bases and J 3 bases, leaving 13 bases between the germline ends. Germline values: CDR1 MDHEN, CDR2 SYDVKM. The CDR3 contains 15 residues.

The V gene is TRBV4-1, the J gene TRBJ2-7; possibly TRBD1 for D (6 bases). The CDR3 is 16 amino acids. Germline CDR1 reads MGHRA; CDR2 reads YSYEKL. V lost 2 bases and J 5 bases, leaving 19 bases between the germline ends. The CDR3 region has the DNA TGCGCCAGCAGCCAAAACTCACAGGGCCTCTACGACGAGCAGTACTTC. Protein sequence: CASSQNSQGLYDEQYF.

This chain joins TRBV6-6 and TRBJ2-3; D tentatively reads TRBD1 or TRBD2 (5 bases each). In germline, CDR1 is MNHNY, CDR2 SVGAGI (reference sequence). The ends were cut back, 5 bases at V and 1 base at J, with 10 bases in the middle. The CDR3 has 14 amino acids. CDR3 in amino acids: CASSQGPRTDTQYF. CDR3 sequence (DNA): TGTGCCAGCAGTCAGGGACCTCGCACAGATACGCAGTATTTT.

This clone occurred a few times. The chain combines TRBV12-5 with TRBJ2-2, with no clear D. Germline-derived CDR1 and CDR2 are LGHNT and FRNRAP. The CDR3 consists of 12 residues. V was shortened by 7 bases and J by 5 bases, with 8 bases between the two germline ends. CDR3 DNA sequence: TGTGCTAGTGCCTTCGGGACCGGGGAGCTGTTTTTT. As protein: CASAFGTGELFF.

CDR3 DNA: TGTGCCAGCTCACCACGTGGGGAGTACACTGAAGCTTTCTTT. This translates into CASSPRGEYTEAFF. The chain has TRBV18 and TRBJ1-1; unclear D gene. V lost 1 base and J lost 3, with 9 bases in between. The CDR3 totals 14 residues. Looked up from germline, CDR1 is KGHSH and CDR2 is LQKENI.

The chain carries TRBV9 and TRBJ1-4, with D possibly matching TRBD1 (5 bases). V was shortened by 5 bases and J by 4 bases, with 15 bases between the two germline ends. This CDR3 has 15 amino acids. Per the germline V gene, CDR1 is SGDLS and CDR2 is YYNGEE. DNA of the CDR3: TGTGCCAGCAGACGAAATCAGGGTCTTAATGAAAAACTGTTTTTT. Translation: CASRRNQGLNEKLFF.

The V gene is TRBV5-1, the J gene TRBJ2-6, with D uncertain. Germline-derived CDR1 and CDR2 are SGHRS and YFSETQ. Trimming left V 5 bases short and J 2 bases short, with 8 bases between. This CDR3 has 14 amino acids. CDR3 sequence: CASRWSAGANVLTF. For the CDR3, the DNA is TGCGCCAGCAGGTGGTCCGCTGGGGCCAACGTCCTGACTTTC. The entire variable domain, with the rest obtained from reference TRBV5-1 and TRBJ2-6, is as follows: KAGVTQTPRYLIKTRGQQVTLSCSPISGHRSVSWYQQTPGQGLQFLFEYFSETQRNKGNFPGRFSGRQFSNSRSEMNVSTLELGDSALYLCASRWSAGANVLTFGAGSRLTVL.